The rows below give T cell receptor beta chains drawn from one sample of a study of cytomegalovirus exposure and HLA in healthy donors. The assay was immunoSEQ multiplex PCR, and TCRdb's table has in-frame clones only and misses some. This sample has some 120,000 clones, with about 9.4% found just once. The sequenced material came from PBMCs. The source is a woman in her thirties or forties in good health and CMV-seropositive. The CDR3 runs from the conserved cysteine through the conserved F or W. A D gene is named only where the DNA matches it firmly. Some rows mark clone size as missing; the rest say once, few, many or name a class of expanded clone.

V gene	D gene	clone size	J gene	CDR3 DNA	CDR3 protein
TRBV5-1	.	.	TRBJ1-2	TGCGCCAGCAGCCACGAAGGACAGAACTATGGCTACACCTTC	CASSHEGQNYGYTF
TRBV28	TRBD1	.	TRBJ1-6	TGTGCTCTCAGGGAAGGACAGGGTAATTCACCCCTCCACTTT	CALREGQGNSPLHF
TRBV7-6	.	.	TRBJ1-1	TGTGCCAGCAGCTCTCCAACTCAGGGGTACACTGAAGCTTTCTTT	CASSSPTQGYTEAFF
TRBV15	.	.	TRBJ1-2	TGTGCCACCAGCAGAGACAGGGGAACCTATGGCTACACCTTC	CATSRDRGTYGYTF
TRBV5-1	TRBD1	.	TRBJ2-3	TGCGCCAGCAGAAAAGGGACAGATCGAAGTAAGCAGTATTTT	CASRKGTDRSKQYF
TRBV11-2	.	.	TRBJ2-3	TGTGCCAGCAGCCCGGGGGTTCTAGCTGGCACAGATACGCAGTATTTT	CASSPGVLAGTDTQYF
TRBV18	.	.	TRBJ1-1	TGTGCCAGCTCACGGAATCCAGGGGCGAACACTGAAGCTTTCTTT	CASSRNPGANTEAFF
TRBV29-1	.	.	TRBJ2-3	TGCAGCGTTGGTACCCCAGACACTGTTGGGCAGTATTTT	CSVGTPDTVGQYF
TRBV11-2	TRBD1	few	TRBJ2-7	TGTGCCACCTCCGGGACAGGGTACCACGAGCAGTACTTC	CATSGTGYHEQYF
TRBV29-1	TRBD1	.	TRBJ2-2	TGCAGCGTTGAAGATCCGCAGGACAGGGTTGCCACCGGGGAGCTGTTTTTT	CSVEDPQDRVATGELFF
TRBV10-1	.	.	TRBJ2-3	TGCGCCAGCAGTGAGGCCCAGGCCCCCACAGATACGCAGTATTTT	CASSEAQAPTDTQYF
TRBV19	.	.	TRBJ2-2	TGTGCCAGTAACAGGGACACCGGGGAGCTGTTTTTT	CASNRDTGELFF
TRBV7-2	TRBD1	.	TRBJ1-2	TGTGCCAGCAGCTTCCGGACAGGGTCGGATGGCTACACCTTC	CASSFRTGSDGYTF
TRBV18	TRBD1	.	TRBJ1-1	TGTGCCAGCTCACCTTCGACAGGGGGTATCACTGAAGCTTTCTTT	CASSPSTGGITEAFF
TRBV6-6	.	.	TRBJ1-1	TGTGCCAGCAGTGGAGGGACTGAAGCTTTCTTT	CASSGGTEAFF
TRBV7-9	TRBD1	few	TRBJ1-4	TGTGCCAGCAGCTCATCACTTCAGGGGGCAACTAATGAAAAACTGTTTTTT	CASSSSLQGATNEKLFF
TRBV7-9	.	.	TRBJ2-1	TGTGCCAGCAGCTTTCGGCGGGACAGCTCCTACAATGAGCAGTTCTTC	CASSFRRDSSYNEQFF
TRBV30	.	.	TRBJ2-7	TGTGCCTGGTCAGCTAGCTCCTACGAGCAGTACTTC	CAWSASSYEQYF
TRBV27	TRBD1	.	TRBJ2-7	TGTGCCAGCGGCCGGGACAGGGGCGCCTACGAGCAGTACTTC	CASGRDRGAYEQYF
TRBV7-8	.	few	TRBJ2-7	TGTGCCAGCAGCGTCGACAGCTACGAGCAGTACTTC	CASSVDSYEQYF
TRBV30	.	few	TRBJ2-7	TGTGCCCGCGGGACAGCCTACGAGCAGTACTTC	CARGTAYEQYF
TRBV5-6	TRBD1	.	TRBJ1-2	TGTGCCAGCAGCTTGCTGGGCGTAGGGACAGTTTTTAACTATGGCTACACCTTC	CASSLLGVGTVFNYGYTF
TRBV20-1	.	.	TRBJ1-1	TGCAGGGGGCAGAGGAACACTGAAGCTTTCTTT	CRGQRNTEAFF
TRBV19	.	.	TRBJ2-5	TGTGCCAGTAGCCCTACCCAGGTCCGACGGGAGACCCAGTACTTC	CASSPTQVRRETQYF
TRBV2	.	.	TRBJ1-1	TGTGCCAGCAGTGAAGGCAGGGTGAACACTGAAGCTTTCTTT	CASSEGRVNTEAFF
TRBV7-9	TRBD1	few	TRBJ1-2	TGTGCCAGCAGCTCGACAGGGGTTGTCGGCTACACCTTC	CASSSTGVVGYTF
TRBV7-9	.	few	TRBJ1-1	TGTGCCAGCAGCTACCTGGGCAAGAACACTGAAGCTTTCTTT	CASSYLGKNTEAFF
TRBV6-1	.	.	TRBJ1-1	TGTGCCAGCAGTTATGTTGTATCTGAAGCTTTCTTT	CASSYVVSEAFF
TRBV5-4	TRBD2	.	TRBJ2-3	TGTGCCAGCAGCCGGCGAGCGGGGGGGCGAGATACGCAGTATTTT	CASSRRAGGRDTQYF
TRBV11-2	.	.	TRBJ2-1	TGTGCCAGCAGCTTAGAGGGGGCAGGTCGGTTCAATGAGCAGTTCTTC	CASSLEGAGRFNEQFF
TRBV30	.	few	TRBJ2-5	TGTGCCTCCCGGGGGGAGACCCAGTACTTC	CASRGETQYF
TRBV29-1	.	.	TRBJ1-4	TGCAGCGTTGGAAGCGCAACTAATGAAAAACTGTTTTTT	CSVGSATNEKLFF
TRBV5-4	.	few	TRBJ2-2	TGTGCCAGCAGCCCGCCCCCGGGGACCGGGGAGCTGTTTTTT	CASSPPPGTGELFF
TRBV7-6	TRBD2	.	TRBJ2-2	TGTGCCAGCAGCTTAGTCGCGGGGGTTCGAGGGACCGGGGAGCTGTTTTTT	CASSLVAGVRGTGELFF
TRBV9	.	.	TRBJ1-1	TGTGCCAGCAGCGGGGGCGTTGGGACTGAAGCTTTCTTT	CASSGGVGTEAFF
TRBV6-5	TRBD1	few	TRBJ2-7	TGTGCCAGCAGCTCCGGGACAGGGCGCCACGAGCAGTACTTC	CASSSGTGRHEQYF
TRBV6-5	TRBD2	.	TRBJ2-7	TGTGCCAGCAGTTACTCGAGCCAGGGCGGGAGGTACTTC	CASSYSSQGGRYF
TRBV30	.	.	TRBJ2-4	TGTGCCTGGAGTGAGGTATTATCCGGGGTCTTAGCCAAAAACATTCAGTACTTC	CAWSEVLSGVLAKNIQYF
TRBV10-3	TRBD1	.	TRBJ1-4	TGTGCCATCAGTGAGCCAGGGGGTTTTGAAAAACTGTTTTTT	CAISEPGGFEKLFF
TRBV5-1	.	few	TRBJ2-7	TGCGCCAGCAGCTGGGGCACCTCCTACGAGCAGTACTTC	CASSWGTSYEQYF
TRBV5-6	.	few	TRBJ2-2	TGTGCCAGCAGCTTGGAATTCGCGTCCACCGGGGAGCTGTTTTTT	CASSLEFASTGELFF